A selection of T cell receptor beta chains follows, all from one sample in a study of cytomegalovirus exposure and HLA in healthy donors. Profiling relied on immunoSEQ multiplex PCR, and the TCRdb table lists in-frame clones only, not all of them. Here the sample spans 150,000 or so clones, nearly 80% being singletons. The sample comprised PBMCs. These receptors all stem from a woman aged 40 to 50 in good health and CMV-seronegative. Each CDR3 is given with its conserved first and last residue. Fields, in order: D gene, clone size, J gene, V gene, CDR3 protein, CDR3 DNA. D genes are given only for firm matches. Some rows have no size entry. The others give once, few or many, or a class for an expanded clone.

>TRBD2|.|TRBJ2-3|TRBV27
CASSLFLAGGTDTQYF
TGTGCCAGCAGTTTATTCCTAGCGGGGGGCACAGATACGCAGTATTTT
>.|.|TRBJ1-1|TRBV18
CASSLLRESEAFF
TGTGCCAGCTCACTTCTCCGGGAGTCTGAAGCTTTCTTT
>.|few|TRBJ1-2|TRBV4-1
CASSQVAGYGYTF
TGCGCCAGCAGCCAAGTCGCAGGCTATGGCTACACCTTC
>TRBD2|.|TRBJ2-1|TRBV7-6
CASSDRSGRRGYNEQFF
TGTGCCAGCAGCGATCGTAGCGGGAGGAGGGGTTACAATGAGCAGTTCTTC
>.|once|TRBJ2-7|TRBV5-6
CASSLGLWHPSLNYEQYF
TGTGCCAGCAGCTTGGGACTATGGCACCCTTCATTAAACTACGAGCAGTACTTC
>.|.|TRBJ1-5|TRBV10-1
CASSESPPGQPQHF
TGCGCCAGCAGTGAGAGCCCGCCGGGTCAGCCCCAGCATTTT
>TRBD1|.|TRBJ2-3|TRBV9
CASSVLGGDKDTQYF
TGTGCCAGCAGCGTATTAGGGGGCGATAAAGATACGCAGTATTTT
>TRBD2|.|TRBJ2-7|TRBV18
CASSPVPLLLAGRSYEQYF
TGTGCCAGCTCACCAGTCCCGCTACTCCTAGCGGGAAGAAGCTACGAGCAGTACTTC
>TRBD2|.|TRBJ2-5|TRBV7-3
CASSPRGGSWETQYF
TGTGCCAGCAGCCCCCGGGGCGGGAGTTGGGAGACCCAGTACTTC
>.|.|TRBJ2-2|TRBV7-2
CASSPEGQGLGTGELFF
TGTGCCAGCAGCCCCGAGGGACAAGGCCTAGGCACCGGGGAGCTGTTTTTT
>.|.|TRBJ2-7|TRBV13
CASSPHLRPYEQYF
TGTGCCAGCAGCCCGCATTTGAGGCCCTACGAGCAGTACTTC
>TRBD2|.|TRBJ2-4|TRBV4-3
CASSQGISGGSWGNIQYF
TGCGCCAGCAGCCAAGGGATTAGCGGGGGTTCGTGGGGGAACATTCAGTACTTC
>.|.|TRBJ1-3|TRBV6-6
CASSYSIGAGNTIYF
TGTGCCAGCAGTTACTCGATAGGGGCTGGAAACACCATATATTTT
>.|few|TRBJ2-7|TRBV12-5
CASGLTRRNHYEQYF
TGTGCTAGTGGTTTGACGAGGCGGAACCACTACGAGCAGTACTTC
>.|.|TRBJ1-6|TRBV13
CASSLGGGGRSPLHF
TGTGCCAGCAGCTTAGGAGGGGGGGGTCGGTCACCCCTCCACTTT
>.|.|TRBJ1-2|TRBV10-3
CAIRDTWVYTF
TGTGCCATCCGGGACACGTGGGTCTACACCTTC
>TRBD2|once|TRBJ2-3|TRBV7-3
CASSLSRAGGSTDTQYF
TGTGCCAGCAGCTTATCACGAGCGGGGGGAAGCACAGATACGCAGTATTTT
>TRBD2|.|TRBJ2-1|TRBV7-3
CASSLAGGSGGEQFF
TGTGCCAGCAGCTTAGCGGGAGGCTCGGGGGGTGAGCAGTTCTTC
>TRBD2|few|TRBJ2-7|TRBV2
CASSSHGTSGRGSSYEQYF
TGTGCCAGCAGTTCACACGGGACTAGCGGGAGGGGAAGCTCCTACGAGCAGTACTTC
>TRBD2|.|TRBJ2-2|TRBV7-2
CASSPPAAGGPSGELFF
TGTGCCAGCAGCCCCCCTGCCGCGGGGGGGCCATCCGGGGAGCTGTTTTTT
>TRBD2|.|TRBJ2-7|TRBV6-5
CASRRREAYEQYF
TGTGCCAGCAGGCGCCGGGAGGCATACGAGCAGTACTTC
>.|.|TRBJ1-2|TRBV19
CASSPPWADSGYTF
TGTGCCAGTAGCCCCCCCTGGGCGGACTCTGGCTACACCTTC
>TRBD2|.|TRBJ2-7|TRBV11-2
CASSPGLALPYEQYF
TGTGCCAGCAGCCCCGGACTAGCGCTACCCTACGAGCAGTACTTC
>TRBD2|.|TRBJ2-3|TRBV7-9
CSSSPRGAGGDTQYF
TGTTCCAGCAGCCCTCGGGGGGCGGGAGGAGATACGCAGTATTTT
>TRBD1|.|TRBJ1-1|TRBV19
CASSQRIGQGSTEAFF
TGTGCCAGTAGTCAACGGATCGGACAGGGAAGCACTGAAGCTTTCTTT
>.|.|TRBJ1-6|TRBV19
CASSTQGWDNSPLHF
TGTGCCAGTAGTACACAGGGTTGGGATAATTCACCCCTCCACTTT
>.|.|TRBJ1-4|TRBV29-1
CSVLGLTNEKLFF
TGCAGCGTTCTGGGGCTAACTAATGAAAAACTGTTTTTT